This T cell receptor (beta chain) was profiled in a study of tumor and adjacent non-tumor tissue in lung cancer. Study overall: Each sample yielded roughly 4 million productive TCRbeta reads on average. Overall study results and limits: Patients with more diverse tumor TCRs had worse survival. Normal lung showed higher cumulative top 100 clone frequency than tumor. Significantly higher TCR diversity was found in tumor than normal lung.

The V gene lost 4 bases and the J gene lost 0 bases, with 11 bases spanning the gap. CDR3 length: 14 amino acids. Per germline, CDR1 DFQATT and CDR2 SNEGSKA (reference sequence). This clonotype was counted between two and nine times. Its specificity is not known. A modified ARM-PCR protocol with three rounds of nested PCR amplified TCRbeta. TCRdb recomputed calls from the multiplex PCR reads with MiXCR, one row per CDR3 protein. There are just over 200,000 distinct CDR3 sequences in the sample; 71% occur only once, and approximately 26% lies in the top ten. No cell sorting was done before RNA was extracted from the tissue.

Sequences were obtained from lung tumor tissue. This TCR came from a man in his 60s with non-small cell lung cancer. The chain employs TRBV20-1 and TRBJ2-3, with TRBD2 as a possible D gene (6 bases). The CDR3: CSATSGSSTDTQYF. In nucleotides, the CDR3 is TGCAGTGCTACCAGCGGGTCTAGCACAGATACGCAGTATTTT.